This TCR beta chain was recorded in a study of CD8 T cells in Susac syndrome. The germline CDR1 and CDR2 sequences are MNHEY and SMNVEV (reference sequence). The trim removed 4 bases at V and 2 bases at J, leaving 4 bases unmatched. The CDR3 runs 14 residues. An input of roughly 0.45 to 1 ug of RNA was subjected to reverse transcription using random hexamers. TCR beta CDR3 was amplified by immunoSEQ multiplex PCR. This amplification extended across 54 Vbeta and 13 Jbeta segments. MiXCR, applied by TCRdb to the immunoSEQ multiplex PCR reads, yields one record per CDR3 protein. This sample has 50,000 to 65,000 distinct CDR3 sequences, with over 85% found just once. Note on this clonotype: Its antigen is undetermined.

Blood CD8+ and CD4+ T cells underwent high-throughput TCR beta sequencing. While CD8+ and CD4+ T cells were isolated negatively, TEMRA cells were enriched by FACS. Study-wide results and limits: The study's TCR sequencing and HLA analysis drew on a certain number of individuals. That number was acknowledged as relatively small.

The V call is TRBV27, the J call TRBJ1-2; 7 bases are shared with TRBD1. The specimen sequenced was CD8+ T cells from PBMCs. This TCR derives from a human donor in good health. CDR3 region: CASSYGTANYGYTF. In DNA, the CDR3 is TGTGCCAGCAGTTACGGGACAGCCAACTATGGCTACACCTTC.